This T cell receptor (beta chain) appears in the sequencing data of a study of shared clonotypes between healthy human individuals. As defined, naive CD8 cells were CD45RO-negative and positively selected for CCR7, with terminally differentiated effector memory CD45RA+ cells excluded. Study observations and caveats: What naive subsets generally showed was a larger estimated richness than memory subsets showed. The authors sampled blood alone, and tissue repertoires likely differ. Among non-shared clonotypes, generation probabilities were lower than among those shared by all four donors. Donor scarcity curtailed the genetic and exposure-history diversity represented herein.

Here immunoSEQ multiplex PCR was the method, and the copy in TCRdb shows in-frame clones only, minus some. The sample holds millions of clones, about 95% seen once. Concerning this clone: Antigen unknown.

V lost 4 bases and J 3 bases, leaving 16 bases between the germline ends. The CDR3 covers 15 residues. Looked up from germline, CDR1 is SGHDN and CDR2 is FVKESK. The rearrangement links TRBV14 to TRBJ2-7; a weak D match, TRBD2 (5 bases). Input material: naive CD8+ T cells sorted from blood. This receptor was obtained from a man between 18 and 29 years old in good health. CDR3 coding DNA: TGTGCCAGCAGCCCAATTCCGGGATTAGTCTACGAGCAGTACTTC. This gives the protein CASSPIPGLVYEQYF.